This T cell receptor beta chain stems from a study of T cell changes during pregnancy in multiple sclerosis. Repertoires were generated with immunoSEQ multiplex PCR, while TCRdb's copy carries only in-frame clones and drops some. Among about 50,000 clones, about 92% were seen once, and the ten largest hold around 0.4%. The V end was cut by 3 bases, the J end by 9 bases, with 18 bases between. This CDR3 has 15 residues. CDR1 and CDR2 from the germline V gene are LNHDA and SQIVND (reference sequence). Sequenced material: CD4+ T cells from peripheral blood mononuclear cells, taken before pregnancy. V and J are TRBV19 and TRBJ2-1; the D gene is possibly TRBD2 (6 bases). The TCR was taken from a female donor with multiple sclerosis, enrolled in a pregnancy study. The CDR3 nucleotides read TGTGCCAGTAGTATCCAAGGACTATCAAGATCTGAGCAGTTCTTC. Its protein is CASSIQGLSRSEQFF.